This TCR beta chain was identified in a study of CD4+ T cells in melanoma (dated by TCRdb to 2021 to 2024). With regard to the full study: Neoantigen-specific CD4+ T cells in human melanoma were what the study investigated.

What the research found in general, with its limitations: Neoantigen-specific CD4+ T cells in melanoma were reported to show diverse differentiation states. Neoantigen-specific CD4+ T cells were reported to be correlated with the function of CD8+ T cells, macrophages and B cells.

Turning to this clone: Its antigen remains unidentified. Per-base quality was not reported, and no clone a single base away is much larger than it.

The library was produced with the immunoSEQ multiplex PCR assay. Imported from immuneACCESS, the table was reduced by TCRdb to in-frame sequences with V and J called. These copies leave out some clones; in studies compared against another copy, an unresolved V gene accounts for under half, and the cause of the remainder is not known. This sample has some 50,000 clones in its table, and 80% to 90% of those were observed once. The leading ten clones occupy 12% of the sample. The donors were melanoma patients. The V end loses 5 bases and the J end loses 5 bases, and a stretch of 15 bases separates them. Looking up the germline V gene yields CDR1 SGHTA and CDR2 FQGNSA. The CDR3 goes from the cysteine to the phenylalanine over 14 residues. Left in the record is the CDR3 DNA by itself, 42 bases read in frame from the first base.

The receptor comes from a human donor with melanoma. The V gene is TRBV7-2 and the J gene is TRBJ2-5; the D gene is perhaps TRBD2, on 6 matching bases. Sequenced sample: peripheral blood. The CDR3 sequence is CASSQGTLGETQYF. The DNA reads as follows: TGTGCCAGCAGCCAAGGGACTCTGGGGGAGACCCAGTACTTC.